The clone carrying this T cell receptor (beta chain) was seen only once. The CDR3 consists of 15 residues. Germline CDR1 SGHTA, CDR2 FQGNSA. Trimming at V came to 1 base and at J to 7 bases, leaving 4 bases not matched to a gene. The sample comes from a study of T cell changes during pregnancy in multiple sclerosis. The table came from immunoSEQ multiplex PCR; TCRdb's copy has only in-frame clones and leaves some out. Of about 40,000 clones in the sample, roughly 94% were seen once. The chain is built from TRBV7-2 and TRBJ1-6, with 7 positions matching TRBD1. The sequencing here drew on peripheral blood, taken in the third trimester of pregnancy. The clonotype was recovered from a female donor with multiple sclerosis, enrolled in a pregnancy study. The CDR3 is CASSLVGGVNSPLHF. The CDR3 nucleotides are TGTGCCAGCAGCTTAGTAGGGGGCGTAAATTCACCCCTCCACTTT.